This T cell receptor (beta chain) is drawn from a study of OX40 agonist ivuxolimab in advanced cancers. At the level of the study: Participants could have had prior anti-PD-1, anti-PD-L1 or anti-CTLA-4 therapy, and roughly 40% had some.

This CDR3 is built from 15 residues. J gave up 2 bases and V 5 bases, and 6 bases lay outside the gene matches. In germline, CDR1 is SGHTA, CDR2 FQGTGA. A few counts support this clone. The antigen is undetermined. The protocol was immunoSEQ multiplex PCR, while the TCRdb copy is restricted to in-frame clones and leaves out a portion. The profile shows approximately 20,000 clones, around two thirds of them singletons. General study findings and limits: At 0.1-3.0 mg/kg, partial responders had clonal expansion among the lowest observed. There was clonal expansion of CD4+ and CD8+ blood T cells by week 6 at 0.1 to 3.0 mg/kg. Averaged across samples, CD8+ T cells carried more expanded clones than CD4+ did.

This TCR was recovered from an adult with an advanced solid tumor such as melanoma, head and neck, liver or kidney cancer. The source was CD4+ or CD8+ T cells sorted from blood, collected in a trial of the OX40 agonist ivuxolimab. The chain couples TRBV7-3 to TRBJ2-1; TRBD2 aligns across 7 bases. The CDR3 loop reads CASSPLAAAYNEQFF. The CDR3 nucleotides read TGTGCCAGCAGCCCCCTAGCGGCCGCCTACAATGAGCAGTTCTTC.